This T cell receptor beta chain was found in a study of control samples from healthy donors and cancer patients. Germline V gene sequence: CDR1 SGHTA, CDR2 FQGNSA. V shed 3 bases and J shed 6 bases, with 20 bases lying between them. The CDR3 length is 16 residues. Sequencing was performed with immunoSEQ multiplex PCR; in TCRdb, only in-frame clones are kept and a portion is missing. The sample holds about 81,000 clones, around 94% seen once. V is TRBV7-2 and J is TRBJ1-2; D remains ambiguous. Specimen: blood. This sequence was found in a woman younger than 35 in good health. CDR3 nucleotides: TGTGCCAGCAGCTTCCGTTCGGGCTATGATGGTGATGGCTACACCTTC. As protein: CASSFRSGYDGDGYTF.